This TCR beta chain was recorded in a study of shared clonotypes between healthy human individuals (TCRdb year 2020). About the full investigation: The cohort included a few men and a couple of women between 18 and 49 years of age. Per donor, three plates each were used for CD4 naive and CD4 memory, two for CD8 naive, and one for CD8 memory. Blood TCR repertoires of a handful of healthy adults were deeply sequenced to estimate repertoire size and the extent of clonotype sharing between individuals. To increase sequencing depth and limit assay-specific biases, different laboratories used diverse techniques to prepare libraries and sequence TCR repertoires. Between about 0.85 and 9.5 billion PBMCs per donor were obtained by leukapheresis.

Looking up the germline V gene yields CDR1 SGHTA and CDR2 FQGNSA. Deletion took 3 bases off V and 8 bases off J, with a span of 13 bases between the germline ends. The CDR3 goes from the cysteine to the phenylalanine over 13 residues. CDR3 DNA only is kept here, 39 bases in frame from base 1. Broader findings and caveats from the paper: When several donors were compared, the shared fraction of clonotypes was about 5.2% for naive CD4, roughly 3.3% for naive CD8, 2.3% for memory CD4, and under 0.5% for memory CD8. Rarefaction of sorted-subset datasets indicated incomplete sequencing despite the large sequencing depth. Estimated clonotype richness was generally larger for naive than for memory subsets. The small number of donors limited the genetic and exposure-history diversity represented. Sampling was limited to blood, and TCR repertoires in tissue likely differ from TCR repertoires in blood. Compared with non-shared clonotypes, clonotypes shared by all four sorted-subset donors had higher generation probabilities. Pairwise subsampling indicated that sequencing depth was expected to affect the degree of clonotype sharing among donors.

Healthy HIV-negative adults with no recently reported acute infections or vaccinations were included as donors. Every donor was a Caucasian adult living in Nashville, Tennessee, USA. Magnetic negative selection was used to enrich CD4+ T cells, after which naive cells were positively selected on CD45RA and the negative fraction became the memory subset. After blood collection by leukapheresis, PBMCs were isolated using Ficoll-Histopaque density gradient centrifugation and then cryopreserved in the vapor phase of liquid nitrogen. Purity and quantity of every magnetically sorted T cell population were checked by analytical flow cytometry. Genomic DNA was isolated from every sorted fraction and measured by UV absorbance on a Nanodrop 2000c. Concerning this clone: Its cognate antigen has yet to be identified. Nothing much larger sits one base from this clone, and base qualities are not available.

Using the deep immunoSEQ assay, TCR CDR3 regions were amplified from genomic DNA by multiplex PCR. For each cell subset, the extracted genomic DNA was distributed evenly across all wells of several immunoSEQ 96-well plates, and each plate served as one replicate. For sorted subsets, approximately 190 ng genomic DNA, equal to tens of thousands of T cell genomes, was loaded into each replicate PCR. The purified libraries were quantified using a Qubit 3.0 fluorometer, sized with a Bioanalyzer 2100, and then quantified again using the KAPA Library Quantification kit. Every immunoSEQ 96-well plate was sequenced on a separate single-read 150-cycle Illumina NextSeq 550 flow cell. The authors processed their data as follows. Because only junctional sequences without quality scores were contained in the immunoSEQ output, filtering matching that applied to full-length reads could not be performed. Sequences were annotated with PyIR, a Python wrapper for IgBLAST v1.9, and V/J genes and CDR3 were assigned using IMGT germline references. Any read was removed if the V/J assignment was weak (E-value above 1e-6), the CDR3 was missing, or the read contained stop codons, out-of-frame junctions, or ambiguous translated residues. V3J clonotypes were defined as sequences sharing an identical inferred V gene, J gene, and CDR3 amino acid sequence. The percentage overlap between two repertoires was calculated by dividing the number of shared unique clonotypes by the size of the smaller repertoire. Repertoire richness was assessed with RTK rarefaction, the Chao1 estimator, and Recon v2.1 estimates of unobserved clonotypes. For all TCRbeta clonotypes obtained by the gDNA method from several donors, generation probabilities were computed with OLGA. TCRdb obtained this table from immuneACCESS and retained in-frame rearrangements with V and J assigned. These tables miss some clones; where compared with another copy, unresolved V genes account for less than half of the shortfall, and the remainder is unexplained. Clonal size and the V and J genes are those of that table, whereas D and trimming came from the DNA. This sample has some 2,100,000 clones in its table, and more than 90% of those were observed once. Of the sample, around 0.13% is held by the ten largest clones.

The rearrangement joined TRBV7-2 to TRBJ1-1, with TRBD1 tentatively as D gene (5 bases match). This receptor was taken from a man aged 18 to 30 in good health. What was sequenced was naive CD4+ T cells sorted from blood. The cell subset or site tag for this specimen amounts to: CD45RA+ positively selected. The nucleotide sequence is TGTGCCAGCAGCTTCATGGCGGGGGACGAAGCTTTCTTT. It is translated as CASSFMAGDEAFF.